Each of the 4 T cell receptor beta chains below was sequenced from the same sample in a study of T-cell reconstitution after alpha-beta-depleted transplantation in children. This sample's TCRbeta library carried unique molecular identifier barcodes. TCRdb processed the PCR reads anew with MiXCR; each CDR3 protein has one entry. The data hold over 90,000 distinct CDR3 sequences, with about 6% observed a single time. The specimen comprised PBMCs, mostly from graft donor cells, sampled 60 days after TCRalphabeta/CD19-depleted stem cell transplant. The receptors here all came from a female patient between 2 and 15 years old who had a stem cell transplant for Fanconi anemia, so the T cells may come from the graft donor.

This clonotype was detected a few times. This rearrangement joins TRBV27 to TRBJ1-6; 10 bases are a match to TRBD1. This CDR3 spans 17 amino acids. CDR1 MNHEY and CDR2 SMNVEV come from the germline V gene (reference sequence). V lost 1 base and J lost 6; bases outside the gene matches: 6. The CDR3 loop is CASSLFRDRGPNSPLHF. The CDR3 coding sequence is TGTGCCAGCAGTTTATTTCGGGACAGGGGTCCTAATTCACCCCTCCACTTT.

The sample holds many counts of this clonotype. The chain recombines TRBV25-1 with TRBJ2-2; a possible D gene is TRBD1 (6 bases). Deletions cut 4 bases from V and 6 bases from J, with 9 bases between. This CDR3 comprises 13 residues. The germline gives CDR1 MGHDK, CDR2 SYGVNS. The CDR3 DNA sequence: TGTGCCAGCAGTGTGGCAGGGGCCGGGGAGCTGTTTTTT. This codes for CASSVAGAGELFF.

In its sample, this clonotype was seen many times. In nucleotides, the CDR3 is TGTGCCAGCAGTCCAGCGACAGGGGGCGGCGGGGAGCTGTTTTTT. It yields the protein CASSPATGGGGELFF. The chain has TRBV9 and TRBJ2-2, with 10 positions matching TRBD1. There are 15 residues in the CDR3. The V gene's germline CDR1 is SGDLS and CDR2 YYNGEE. Trimming removed 5 bases from V and 7 bases from J; junction bases left unmatched: 8.

This clonotype was detected only a few times. The rearrangement uses TRBV3-1 and TRBJ1-6; D is unclear. Germline V lookup: CDR1 LGHDT, CDR2 YNNKEL (reference sequence). V was pared by 0 bases and J by 10 bases, with 13 bases between. The CDR3 totals 15 residues. The DNA for the CDR3 is TGTGCCAGCAGCCAAGAAGGAGGAGTGGGGTCACCCCTCCACTTT. This translates into CASSQEGGVGSPLHF.